A single sample is the source of the 27 T cell receptor beta chains below, sequenced in a study of blood T cell repertoires in COVID-19. Repertoires were generated with immunoSEQ multiplex PCR, while TCRdb's copy carries only in-frame clones and drops some. The table records some 200,000 clones, just under 90% of them present only once. The sequencing input was peripheral blood. The source of these receptors is a man younger than 35 with active or convalescent COVID-19.

The chain is built from TRBV23-1 and TRBJ2-7, with D tentatively TRBD1 (6 bases). TRBV23-1 falls under the ORF class, with uncertain function. The CDR3 is made up of 12 amino acids. V was cut by 6 bases and J by 13 bases, with 19 bases left in between. This CDR3 is CASRYGTPDFYF. In nucleotides, the CDR3 is TGCGCCAGCAGATATGGGACACCTGACTTTTACTTC.

This chain links TRBV7-8 with TRBJ1-1, with D unresolved. This CDR3 has 13 residues. CDR1 SGHVS and CDR2 FQNEAQ come from the germline V gene. Trimming cost V 8 bases and J 0 bases, with 10 bases left between them. The CDR3 DNA sequence: TGTGCCAGCCGGGAGGGTATGAACACTGAAGCTTTCTTT. Its protein is CASREGMNTEAFF.

The chain joins TRBV18 to TRBJ1-1, with D possibly being TRBD1 (6 bases). CDR3 size: 18 residues. CDR1 is KGHSH, CDR2 LQKENI, per germline. V was trimmed by 3 bases and J by 5 bases, leaving 25 bases between them. CDR3 bases: TGTGCCAGCTCACCGACCACAGGGTTAGGGATGGGTAAAACTGAAGCTTTCTTT. Translating gives CASSPTTGLGMGKTEAFF. Using reference TRBV18 and TRBJ1-1 for the parts outside the CDR3, the full variable domain is NAGVMQNPRHLVRRRGQEARLRCSPMKGHSHVYWYRQLPEEGLKFMVYLQKENIIDESGMPKERFSAEFPKEGPSILRIQQVVRGDSAAYFCASSPTTGLGMGKTEAFFGQGTRLTVV.

The J gene is TRBJ2-3, the V gene TRBV5-4, with 7 positions matching TRBD2. This CDR3 contains 14 residues. Germline V gene data show CDR1 as SGHNT and CDR2 as YYREEE (reference sequence). Losses at the gene ends were 5 bases for V and 2 bases for J; bases not matched to a gene: 5. The CDR3 spells CASSFAGVTDTQYF. The CDR3 DNA reads TGTGCCAGCAGTTTTGCGGGGGTCACAGATACGCAGTATTTT.

The chain is built from TRBV5-4 and TRBJ2-3; D unresolved. This CDR3 spans 12 amino acids. Trimming pared 3 bases from V and 4 bases from J, leaving 6 bases between. Germline V CDR1 and CDR2: SGHNT, YYREEE (reference sequence). CDR3 region: CASSSPADTQYF. The CDR3 nucleotides are TGTGCCAGCAGCTCCCCAGCAGATACGCAGTATTTT. The full variable domain, with the rest looked up from reference TRBV5-4 and TRBJ2-3, is ETGVTQSPTHLIKTRGQQVTLRCSSQSGHNTVSWYQQALGQGPQFIFQYYREEENGRGNFPPRFSGLQFPNYSSELNVNALELDDSALYLCASSSPADTQYFGPGTRLTVL.

J is TRBJ2-4 and V is TRBV19; D is undetermined. The CDR3 extends over 13 amino acids. Trimming took off 7 bases at V and 5 bases at J, with 12 bases between the two ends. Germline lookup yields CDR1 LNHDA and CDR2 SQIVND (reference sequence). The CDR3 DNA reads TGTGCCAGTATGGAGTTTGTCGAAAACATTCAGTACTTC. Translated: CASMEFVENIQYF.

This clone was picked up a small number of times. This chain joins TRBV11-3 and TRBJ1-1; 12 bases agree with TRBD1. CDR3 size: 16 residues. Germline V lookup: CDR1 SGHNT, CDR2 YENEEA. The V and J ends lost 5 bases and 7 bases, in that order; junction bases with no gene match: 11. DNA of the CDR3: TGTGCCAGCAGCCCCTACTCGGGGACAGGGGGCTTTGAAGCTTTCTTT. It yields the protein CASSPYSGTGGFEAFF.

V gene TRBV5-4 combines with J gene TRBJ1-5; weak D call: TRBD1 (5 bases). Looked up from germline, CDR1 is SGHNT and CDR2 is YYREEE (reference sequence). With 0 bases removed from V and 1 base from J, the gap between germline ends came to 11 bases. The CDR3 spans 16 residues. Written as DNA, the CDR3 is TGTGCCAGCAGCTTGGACGGGGGTACCAGCAATCAGCCCCAGCATTTT. Translating gives CASSLDGGTSNQPQHF.

This chain connects TRBV5-4 to TRBJ2-5; a possible D gene is TRBD2 (6 bases). The CDR3 covers 13 residues. In germline, CDR1 is SGHNT, CDR2 YYREEE (reference sequence). V lost 10 bases and J lost 5, with 18 bases in between. The DNA for the CDR3 is TGTGCCTCTCAGGTCGTGGGAGGCGAGACCCAGTACTTC. As protein: CASQVVGGETQYF.

The rearrangement uses TRBV27 and TRBJ1-2; 9 bases agree with TRBD1. Trimming took 5 bases from V and 3 from J; bases not matched to a gene: 10. The length of the CDR3 is 16 residues. Germline V gene sequence: CDR1 MNHEY, CDR2 SMNVEV (reference sequence). Written as DNA, the CDR3 is TGTGCCAGCAGTCTGATAGGGGACAGGGATGACTATGGCTACACCTTC. It encodes CASSLIGDRDDYGYTF.

This clone showed up just once. The chain links TRBV24-1 to TRBJ1-1, with D maybe TRBD1 (5 bases). The CDR3 is 12 residues long. The germline V gene encodes CDR1 KGHDR and CDR2 SFDVKD. Trimming removed 4 bases from V and 9 bases from J, with 11 bases in between. This chain's CDR3 is CATSDLTDQAFF. CDR3 DNA sequence: TGTGCCACCAGTGACCTGACAGATCAAGCTTTCTTT.

The genes are TRBV29-1 and TRBJ1-2; the D is unclear. Trimming removed 7 bases from V and 3 bases from J, with 12 bases in between. The CDR3 is made up of 12 amino acids. Germline assignment: CDR1 SQVTM and CDR2 ANQGSEA. The CDR3 sequence: CSGGSSYYGYTF. The CDR3 DNA reads as TGCAGCGGCGGGTCCAGTTACTATGGCTACACCTTC.

This chain uses TRBV11-3 with TRBJ2-2, with a possible D match to TRBD1 (6 bases). The CDR3 length is 18 residues. V lost 5 bases and J lost 4, with 23 bases in between. Per germline, CDR1 SGHNT and CDR2 YENEEA. The CDR3 nucleotides read TGTGCCAGCAGCCCCATATTACAGGGAGACCTCTCCACCGGGGAGCTGTTTTTT. Its protein product is CASSPILQGDLSTGELFF.

CDR3 DNA sequence: TGTGCCAGTAGTCCCCAACAGGGGCCCACCACTGAAGCTTTCTTT. Amino acid sequence: CASSPQQGPTTEAFF. The chain has TRBV19 and TRBJ1-1, with 7 bases that match TRBD1. With 5 bases clipped from V and 4 bases from J, the junction kept 10 bases outside the gene matches. The germline CDR1 and CDR2 sequences are LNHDA and SQIVND (reference sequence). The CDR3 totals 15 residues.

V is TRBV6-5 and J is TRBJ1-2; tentative D call: TRBD1 (6 bases). The CDR3 length is 15 residues. Germline V gene sequence: CDR1 MNHEY, CDR2 SVGAGI. Between the trimmed V and J ends, which lost 0 bases and 7 bases, there was a span of 15 bases. This CDR3 is CASSYSQGHPLGYTF. The CDR3 bases are TGTGCCAGCAGTTACTCACAGGGCCACCCTCTTGGCTACACCTTC.

This chain links TRBV5-1 with TRBJ2-3, with unresolved D. This CDR3 has 15 amino acids. The germline gives CDR1 SGHRS, CDR2 YFSETQ. Trimming left V 2 bases short and J 2 bases short, with 12 bases between. The CDR3 spells CASSFPQTNTDTQYF. The CDR3 region has the DNA TGCGCCAGCAGCTTTCCCCAGACAAACACAGATACGCAGTATTTT.

The rearrangement uses TRBV2 and TRBJ2-1; a possible D gene is TRBD1 (6 bases). The CDR3 has 19 residues. Trimming left V 4 bases short and J 0 bases short, with 22 bases between. Germline V CDR1 and CDR2: SNHLY, FYNNEI. CDR3 nucleotides: TGTGCCAGCAGTGCGGGGCTGGGGGCGATAGGGAGCTCCTACAATGAGCAGTTCTTC. Translation: CASSAGLGAIGSSYNEQFF.

The chain carries TRBV10-2 and TRBJ2-1; 7 bases are shared with TRBD2. Germline-derived CDR1 and CDR2 are WSHSY and SAAADI. V dropped 4 bases and J dropped 3; count of bases not matched to a gene: 9. The CDR3 totals 16 residues. CDR3 amino acids: CASSGTSGAHYNEQFF. CDR3 bases: TGCGCCAGCAGTGGTACAAGCGGGGCCCACTACAATGAGCAGTTCTTC.

The gene calls are TRBV21-1 and TRBJ2-7; no check of the table's D call, TRBD1, against the DNA was made. TRBV21-1 is tagged as a pseudogene. CDR3 length: 13 amino acids. This CDR3 is CASRGPRGYEQYV. The DNA of the CDR3 is TGTGCCAGCAGGGGCCCCAGGGGTTACGAGCAGTACGTC.

The V call is TRBV4-2, the J call TRBJ2-5; D may be TRBD1 (6 bases). Trimming left V 1 base short and J 4 bases short, with 19 bases between. The CDR3 length is 17 residues. Germline V lookup: CDR1 LGHNA, CDR2 YNFKEQ. The CDR3 region has the DNA TGTGCCAGCAGCCAAGCGGAGTACAGGGCGCGAGGAGAGACCCAGTACTTC. This codes for CASSQAEYRARGETQYF.

V gene TRBV24-1 combines with J gene TRBJ2-1, with 9 bases that match TRBD2. This CDR3 has 15 residues. Germline V lookup: CDR1 KGHDR, CDR2 SFDVKD. The trim removed 4 bases at V and 8 bases at J, leaving 8 bases unmatched. Here the CDR3 DNA reads TGTGCCACCAGTGAGGCGGGAGGGTCTGGGGATGAGCAGTTCTTC. Its protein product is CATSEAGGSGDEQFF.

This clone appeared once. The rearrangement joins TRBV7-6 to TRBJ2-6; 9 bases agree with TRBD1. With V trimmed by 5 bases and J by 0 bases, 17 bases remained unmatched. This CDR3 is built from 21 residues. In germline, CDR1 is SGHVS, CDR2 FNYEAQ. CDR3 in DNA: TGTGCCAGCAGCCTGGGACAGGGCATAGGGGAGAAGAGCTCTGGGGCCAACGTCCTGACTTTC. Translating it yields CASSLGQGIGEKSSGANVLTF.

V and J are TRBV5-6 and TRBJ1-6, with D possibly matching TRBD1 (5 bases). CDR1 is SGHDT, CDR2 YYEEEE, per germline. The CDR3 totals 14 residues. The V and J ends lost 6 bases and 5 bases respectively, with 12 bases between them. For the CDR3, the DNA is TGTGCCAGCAACCGGGACTTTAATAATTCACCCCTCCACTTT. Translated: CASNRDFNNSPLHF.

This clone was seen a single time. The genes are TRBV16 and TRBJ1-2; D ambiguous. Trimming removed 4 bases at V and 3 bases at J, with 12 bases between. Looked up from germline, CDR1 is KGHSY and CDR2 is FQNENV. The CDR3 length is 14 residues. The CDR3 sequence: CASSLLSADYGYTF. DNA of the CDR3: TGTGCCAGCAGCCTTTTGAGCGCGGACTATGGCTACACCTTC.

This sequence joins TRBV27 and TRBJ2-7, with no clear D. CDR3 length equals 13 residues. CDR1 is MNHEY and CDR2 is SMNVEV in the germline V gene (reference sequence). The V end lost 2 bases, the J end lost 6 bases, and 11 bases lay between the germline ends. The CDR3 DNA reads as TGTGCCAGCAGTTTAATACTACACGCCGAGCAGTACTTC. Amino acid sequence: CASSLILHAEQYF.

The J gene is TRBJ1-3, the V gene TRBV5-1; 10 nucleotides match TRBD1. Trimming took 0 bases from V and 1 from J; bases not matched to a gene: 1. The CDR3 spans 16 residues. Per germline, CDR1 SGHRS and CDR2 YFSETQ. CDR3 in amino acids: CASSLAGQGSGNTIYF. The CDR3 nucleotides read TGCGCCAGCAGCTTGGCGGGACAGGGGTCTGGAAACACCATATATTTT.

The J gene is TRBJ1-2, the V gene TRBV15; 9 positions agree with TRBD1. V gave up 2 bases and J gave up 3 bases; unmatched junction bases: 7. The germline CDR1 and CDR2 sequences are LNHNV and YYDKDF (reference sequence). The CDR3 has 16 residues. DNA for the CDR3: TGTGCCACCAGCAGATCCGACCGGGACAGGGACTATGGCTACACCTTC. Amino acids: CATSRSDRDRDYGYTF.